This TCR beta chain was retrieved from a study of T-cell reconstitution after alpha-beta-depleted transplantation in children. This sample's TCRbeta library carried unique molecular identifier barcodes. Via MiXCR, TCRdb re-called the PCR reads, giving one row per CDR3 protein. The sample shows nearly 400,000 distinct CDR3 sequences, around 20% of them seen only once. This CDR3 spans 18 amino acids. With 0 bases removed from V and 2 bases from J, the gap between germline ends came to 16 bases. The V gene's germline CDR1 is KGHDR and CDR2 SFDVKD. This clonotype was found a few times. This sequence was found in a human donor who donated a stem cell graft to a child with acute myeloid leukemia. The rearrangement uses TRBV24-1 and TRBJ2-1; D is unresolved. The sequences come from PBMCs from the stem cell graft donor, collected from the stem cell graft. CDR3 region: CATSDLPRADGTYNEQFF. For the CDR3, the DNA is TGTGCCACCAGTGATTTGCCCCGAGCAGACGGCACCTACAATGAGCAGTTCTTC.